This T cell receptor delta chain emerged from a study of gamma-delta T cells after stem cell transplantation. Germline V gene sequence: CDR1 GEAIGNYY, CDR2 EKD. The V end lost 0 bases, the J end lost 0 bases, and 11 bases lay between the germline ends. CDR3 length equals 18 residues. TCRdb re-called the RT-PCR reads with CATT. The table includes 1,900 or so delta-chain clones, about 17% detected once. This clone is labeled medium-sized. The TCR comes from a human donor. It is not recorded whose cells these are; they may come from a transplant donor. The V and J genes are TRDV2 and TRDJ3, with D perhaps TRDD3 (6 bases). The sequencing sample was made of gamma-delta T cells. CDR3 DNA: TGTGCCTGTGACACCGGTACTGGGAGCTCCTGGGACACCCGACAGATGTTTTTC. Translation gives CACDTGTGSSWDTRQMFF.